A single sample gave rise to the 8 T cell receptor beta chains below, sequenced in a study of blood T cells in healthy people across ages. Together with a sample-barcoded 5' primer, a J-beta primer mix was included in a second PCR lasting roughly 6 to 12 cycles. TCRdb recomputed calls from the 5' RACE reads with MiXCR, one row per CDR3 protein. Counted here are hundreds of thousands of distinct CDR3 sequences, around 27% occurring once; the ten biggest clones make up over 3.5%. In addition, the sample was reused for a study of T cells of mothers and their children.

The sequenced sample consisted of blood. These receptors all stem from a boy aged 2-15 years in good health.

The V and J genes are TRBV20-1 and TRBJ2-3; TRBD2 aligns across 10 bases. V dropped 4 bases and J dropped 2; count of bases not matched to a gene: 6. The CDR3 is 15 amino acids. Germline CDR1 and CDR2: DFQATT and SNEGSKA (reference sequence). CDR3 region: CSAKGLAAITDTQYF. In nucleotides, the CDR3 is TGCAGTGCTAAAGGACTAGCGGCAATCACAGATACGCAGTATTTT.

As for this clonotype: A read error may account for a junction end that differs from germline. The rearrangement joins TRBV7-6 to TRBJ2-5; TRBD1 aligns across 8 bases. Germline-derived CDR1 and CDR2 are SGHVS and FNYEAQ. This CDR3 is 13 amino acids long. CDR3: CASSPSSQGGLFF. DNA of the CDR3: TGTGCCAGCAGCCCTTCTTCACAGGGGGGCTTGTTCTTC.

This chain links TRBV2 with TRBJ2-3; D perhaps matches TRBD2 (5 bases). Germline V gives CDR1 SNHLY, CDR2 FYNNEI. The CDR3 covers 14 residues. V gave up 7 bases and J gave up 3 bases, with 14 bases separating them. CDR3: CASIEGWGTDTQYF. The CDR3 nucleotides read TGTGCCAGCATTGAGGGTTGGGGAACAGATACGCAGTATTTT. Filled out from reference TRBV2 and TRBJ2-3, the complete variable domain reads EPEVTQTPSHQVTQMGQEVILRCVPISNHLYFYWYRQILGQKVEFLVSFYNNEISEKSEIFDDQFSVERPDGSNFTLKIRSTKLEDSAMYFCASIEGWGTDTQYFGPGTRLTVL.

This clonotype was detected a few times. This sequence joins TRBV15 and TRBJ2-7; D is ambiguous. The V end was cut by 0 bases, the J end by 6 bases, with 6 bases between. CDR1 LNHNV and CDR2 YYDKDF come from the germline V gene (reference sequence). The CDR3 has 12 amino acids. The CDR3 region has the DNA TGTGCCACCAGCAGAGATTCAGGCGAGCAGTACTTC. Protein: CATSRDSGEQYF.

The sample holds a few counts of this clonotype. The CDR3, as DNA: TGTGCCAGCAGCCAGGGTGGCGGTAGCGGGAGAAACAATGAGCAGTTCTTC. It yields the protein CASSQGGGSGRNNEQFF. This rearrangement joins TRBV14 to TRBJ2-1, with 9 nucleotides matching TRBD2. V shed 3 bases and J 5 bases; nucleotides not matched to a gene: 11. The CDR3 is 17 amino acids. The V gene's germline CDR1 is SGHDN and CDR2 FVKESK.

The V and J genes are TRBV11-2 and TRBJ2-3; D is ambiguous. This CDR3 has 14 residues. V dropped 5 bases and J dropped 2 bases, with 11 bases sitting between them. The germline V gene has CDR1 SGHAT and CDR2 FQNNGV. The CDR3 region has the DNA TGTGCCAGCAGCCCCCGAGCCCTCACAGATACGCAGTATTTT. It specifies CASSPRALTDTQYF. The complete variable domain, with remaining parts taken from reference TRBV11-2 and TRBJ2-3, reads EAGVAQSPRYKIIEKRQSVAFWCNPISGHATLYWYQQILGQGPKLLIQFQNNGVVDDSQLPKDRFSAERLKGVDSTLKIQPAKLEDSAVYLCASSPRALTDTQYFGPGTRLTVL.

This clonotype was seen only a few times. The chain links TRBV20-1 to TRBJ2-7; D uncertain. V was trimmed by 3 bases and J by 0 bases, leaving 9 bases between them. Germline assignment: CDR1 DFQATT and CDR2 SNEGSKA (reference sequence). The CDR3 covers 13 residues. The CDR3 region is CSASGRNSYEQYF. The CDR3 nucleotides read TGCAGTGCTAGTGGGCGGAACTCCTACGAGCAGTACTTC.

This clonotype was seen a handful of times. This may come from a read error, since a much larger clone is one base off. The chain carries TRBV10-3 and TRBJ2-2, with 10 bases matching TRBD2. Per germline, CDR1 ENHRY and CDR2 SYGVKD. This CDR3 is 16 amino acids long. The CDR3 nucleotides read TGTGCCATCAGTGAGTCGACTAGCGGGCGCACCGGGGAGCCGTTTTTT. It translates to CAISESTSGRTGEPFF.